Sequencing of this T cell receptor (beta chain) was carried out in a study of metastatic and nonmetastatic thyroid tumors. The overall study: Samples came from malignant and benign thyroid patients, and repertoires were compared across blood and tumor or nodule tissue. Study-wide findings and caveats: Compared with benign nodules, malignant thyroid tumors were reported to have significantly higher TCR beta diversity in both blood and tumor.

The germline V and J ends were trimmed by 3 bases and 11 bases, with 3 bases remaining between them. CDR1 and CDR2 from the germline V gene are DFQATT and SNEGSKA (reference sequence). CDR3 length: 8 residues. As processed by the authors: To classify distant metastasis in papillary thyroid cancer, a model was built from CDR3 differences across clinicopathological groups. Via MiXCR, TCRdb re-called the PCR reads. The V and J calls were not made by the authors but by TCRdb's processing. In the table there are under 30,000 clones, more than 13% of which are singletons. This clone was seen ten or more times. What it recognizes is unknown. Without the conserved terminal phenylalanine or tryptophan, this CDR3 likely stems from a read error. Prior to thyroid surgery, none of the patients had received any treatment.

Sequencing was performed on blood. The receptor comes from a female donor with papillary thyroid cancer or a benign thyroid nodule (not recorded which). Some clones in this sample may be carry-over from other donors' samples. This chain joins TRBV20-1 and TRBJ2-3; D is unclear. This CDR3 is CSASWQYL. The CDR3, as DNA: TGCAGTGCTAGCTGGCAGTATTTA.